These T cell receptor beta chains were read from a single sample in a study of blood T cell repertoires in COVID-19. Data came from immunoSEQ multiplex PCR; TCRdb stores just in-frame clones and leaves some out. The table shows about 280,000 clones, with around 92% occurring only once. Sequenced material: peripheral blood. The receptors derive from a woman aged 30 to 39 with COVID-19, enrolled during active disease. The CDR3 runs from the conserved cysteine through the conserved F or W. The D gene is left open where the match is weak. The size entry is marked missing in some rows and otherwise reads once, few, many or a size class.

abundance	v_gene	j_gene	d_gene	CDR3aa	CDR3nt
NA	TRBV28	TRBJ1-1	TRBD1	CASSSRQGRNTEAFF	TGTGCCAGCAGTTCTAGACAGGGCAGGAACACTGAAGCTTTCTTT
NA	TRBV14	TRBJ2-1	TRBD2	CASSQGLAGGLNSYNEQFF	TGTGCCAGCAGCCAAGGGCTAGCGGGGGGACTTAACTCCTACAATGAGCAGTTCTTC
NA	TRBV28	TRBJ2-7	TRBD1	CASSSKTTGIGEQYF	TGTGCCAGCAGTTCAAAAACGACAGGGATCGGCGAGCAGTACTTC
NA	TRBV11-2	TRBJ2-3	NA	CASSLVPETYTDTQYF	TGTGCCAGCAGCTTAGTACCGGAGACCTACACAGATACGCAGTATTTT
NA	TRBV4-1	TRBJ1-5	TRBD1	CASSLTGTGDQPQHF	TGCGCCAGCAGCCTAACCGGGACAGGGGATCAGCCCCAGCATTTT
NA	TRBV9	TRBJ1-2	NA	CASIHDRPNYGYTF	TGTGCCAGCATACACGACAGGCCGAACTATGGCTACACCTTC
once	TRBV28	TRBJ2-4	NA	CASSLFDTKRAKNIQYF	TGTGCCAGCAGTTTATTCGACACCAAAAGAGCCAAAAACATTCAGTACTTC
once	TRBV3-1/TRBV3-2	TRBJ2-7	TRBD1	CASSPEIDRGGDEQYF	TGTGCCAGCAGCCCCGAAATAGACAGGGGGGGCGACGAGCAGTACTTC
NA	TRBV19	TRBJ1-1	NA	CASTWGGTEAFF	TGTGCCAGTACTTGGGGCGGCACTGAAGCTTTCTTT
NA	TRBV15	TRBJ1-1	NA	CATSTNRDYTEAFF	TGTGCCACCAGCACTAACAGGGATTATACTGAAGCTTTCTTT
NA	TRBV5-4	TRBJ2-5	TRBD1	CASSLITGGETQYF	TGTGCCAGCAGCTTAATTACAGGGGGTGAGACCCAGTACTTC
once	TRBV12-3/TRBV12-4	TRBJ1-3	NA	CASTVLGNTIYF	TGTGCCAGCACCGTCCTCGGAAACACCATATATTTT
NA	TRBV29-1	TRBJ1-2	TRBD1	CSVSYTGTEHYTF	TGCAGCGTTTCATATACCGGGACAGAACACTACACCTTC
NA	TRBV6-2/TRBV6-3	TRBJ2-2	NA	CASSYAGELFF	TGTGCCAGCAGTTACGCGGGGGAGCTGTTTTTT
NA	TRBV7-2	TRBJ2-7	TRBD2	CASSLTSGGAYEQYF	TGTGCCAGCAGCTTAACTAGCGGGGGGGCCTACGAGCAGTACTTC
NA	TRBV5-6	TRBJ1-2	NA	CASSWGDLRGYGYTF	TGTGCCAGCAGCTGGGGGGACTTAAGGGGTTATGGCTACACCTTC
NA	TRBV5-5	TRBJ2-7	NA	CASSRGLLAYEQYF	TGTGCCAGCAGCCGGGGACTTTTGGCCTACGAGCAGTACTTC
NA	TRBV7-8	TRBJ2-7	TRBD2	CASSSRLAGGYEQYF	TGTGCCAGCAGCTCGCGACTAGCGGGAGGCTACGAGCAGTACTTC
NA	TRBV6-1	TRBJ1-1	NA	CASSAAQTRNTEAFF	TGTGCCAGCAGTGCAGCCCAGACACGTAACACTGAAGCTTTCTTT
NA	TRBV5-1	TRBJ1-1	NA	CASSLLDRNTEAFF	TGCGCCAGCAGCCTGTTGGACAGGAACACTGAAGCTTTCTTT
NA	TRBV2	TRBJ2-3	NA	CASRRTISSTDTQYF	TGTGCCAGCAGACGGACTATAAGCTCGACAGATACGCAGTATTTT
once	TRBV4-2	TRBJ1-2	TRBD1	CASNPTGANYGYTF	TGTGCCAGCAATCCTACAGGGGCGAACTATGGCTACACCTTC
few	TRBV24-1	TRBJ2-4	NA	CATSGGPRDIQYF	TGTGCCACCAGTGGGGGCCCACGGGACATTCAGTACTTC
NA	TRBV19	TRBJ2-1	TRBD1	CASSKSGQPYNEQFF	TGTGCCAGTAGTAAGTCGGGACAGCCCTACAATGAGCAGTTCTTC
NA	TRBV11-2	TRBJ2-5	TRBD2	CASTLSLAGLYQETQYF	TGTGCCAGCACCTTAAGTCTAGCGGGACTTTACCAAGAGACCCAGTACTTC
NA	TRBV7-8	TRBJ2-7	TRBD1	CAGSLAWSPGGQGVYEQYF	TGTGCCGGCAGCTTAGCGTGGTCGCCCGGCGGACAGGGGGTCTACGAGCAGTACTTC
NA	TRBV5-1	TRBJ1-5	NA	CASSFDGGDNQPQHF	TGCGCCAGCAGCTTTGACGGGGGGGACAATCAGCCCCAGCATTTT
NA	TRBV5-6	TRBJ2-5	NA	CASRPYLLVETQYF	TGTGCCAGCAGGCCCTACTTACTGGTAGAGACCCAGTACTTC
NA	TRBV6-5	TRBJ1-5	TRBD1	CASSYTGQAGQPQHF	TGTGCCAGCAGTTACACCGGACAGGCGGGTCAGCCCCAGCATTTT
NA	TRBV5-6	TRBJ2-7	NA	CASSSRDTTYYEQYF	TGTGCCAGCAGCTCTCGGGACACTACCTATTACGAGCAGTACTTC
NA	TRBV6-5	TRBJ2-3	NA	CASTLGGPTDTQYF	TGTGCCAGCACGCTCGGAGGCCCCACAGATACGCAGTATTTT
NA	TRBV29-1	TRBJ1-1	TRBD1	CSVRGLQGLDRAFF	TGCAGCGTGAGGGGATTACAGGGGCTCGACAGAGCTTTCTTT
NA	TRBV14	TRBJ2-2	NA	CASSKAYLITNTGELFF	TGTGCCAGCAGCAAAGCGTACTTGATTACGAACACCGGGGAGCTGTTTTTT
NA	TRBV10-3	TRBJ2-1	TRBD1	CAISNAGQGYNEQFF	TGTGCCATCAGCAATGCGGGACAGGGATACAATGAGCAGTTCTTC
NA	TRBV7-9	TRBJ1-1	TRBD1	CASSLGDSPYTEAFF	TGTGCCAGCAGCTTAGGGGACAGCCCTTACACTGAAGCTTTCTTT
once	TRBV2	TRBJ2-2	NA	CASSPDRTGELFF	TGTGCCAGCAGTCCGGACAGAACCGGGGAGCTGTTTTTT
NA	TRBV6-5	TRBJ1-4	NA	CASSQTLGANEKLFF	TGTGCCAGCAGTCAAACCTTAGGAGCTAATGAAAAACTGTTTTTT
NA	TRBV6-5	TRBJ1-2	NA	CAIFVEEPYGYTF	TGTGCCATCTTCGTTGAGGAACCTTATGGCTACACCTTC
NA	TRBV5-1	TRBJ2-6	TRBD1	CASTKAGGGFGANVLTF	TGCGCCAGCACGAAAGCAGGGGGCGGTTTTGGGGCCAACGTCCTGACTTTC
NA	TRBV28	TRBJ1-2	TRBD1	CASRRQGPYGYTF	TGTGCCAGCAGACGACAGGGACCCTATGGCTACACCTTC
NA	TRBV11-2	TRBJ2-7	TRBD1	CASSFRDRDYYEQYF	TGTGCCAGCAGCTTTCGGGACAGGGATTACTACGAGCAGTACTTC
NA	TRBV5-1	TRBJ2-4	NA	CASKEGALAKNIQYF	TGCGCCAGCAAGGAGGGTGCTTTAGCCAAAAACATTCAGTACTTC
NA	TRBV13	TRBJ2-5	TRBD1	CASINRGYQETQYF	TGTGCCAGCATCAACAGGGGGTACCAAGAGACCCAGTACTTC
NA	TRBV15	TRBJ2-5	TRBD2	CATSRGGTSGGGETQYF	TGTGCCACCAGCAGAGGGGGCACTAGCGGAGGGGGAGAGACCCAGTACTTC
NA	TRBV27	TRBJ2-3	NA	CASSLSGSRQDTQYF	TGTGCCAGCAGTTTATCTGGGTCACGACAAGATACGCAGTATTTT
NA	TRBV13	TRBJ2-3	TRBD2	CASTGTTTDTQYF	TGTGCCAGCACGGGGACTACAACAGATACGCAGTATTTT
NA	TRBV4-1	TRBJ1-3	NA	CASSHPSGESRNTIYF	TGCGCCAGCAGCCATCCGTCGGGGGAAAGTAGAAACACCATATATTTT
NA	TRBV19	TRBJ2-1	TRBD1	CASSIGQGNEQFF	TGTGCCAGTAGTATTGGACAGGGCAATGAGCAGTTCTTC
NA	TRBV5-1	TRBJ2-5	TRBD2	CASSFGGGGPGETQYF	TGCGCCAGCAGCTTCGGTGGCGGGGGGCCAGGAGAGACCCAGTACTTC